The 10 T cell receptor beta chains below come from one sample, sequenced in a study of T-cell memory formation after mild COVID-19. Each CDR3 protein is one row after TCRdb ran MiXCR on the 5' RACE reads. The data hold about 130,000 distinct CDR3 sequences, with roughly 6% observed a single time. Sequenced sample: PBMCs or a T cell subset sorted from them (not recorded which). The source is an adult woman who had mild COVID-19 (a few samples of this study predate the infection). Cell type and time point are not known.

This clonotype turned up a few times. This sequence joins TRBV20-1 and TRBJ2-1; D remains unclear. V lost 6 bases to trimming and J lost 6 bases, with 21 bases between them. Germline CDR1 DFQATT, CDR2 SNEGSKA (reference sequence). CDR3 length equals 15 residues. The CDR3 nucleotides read TGCAGTGCCCCGCTGGGGAATAGCCGGCTCAATGAGCAGTTCTTC. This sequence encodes CSAPLGNSRLNEQFF.

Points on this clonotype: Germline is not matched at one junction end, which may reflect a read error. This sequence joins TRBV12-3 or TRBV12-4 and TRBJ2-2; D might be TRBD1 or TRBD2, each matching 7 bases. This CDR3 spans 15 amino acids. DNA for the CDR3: TGTGCCAGCAGTCCACACCATCGACAGGGAGGGGGGCTGTTTTTT. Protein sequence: CASSPHHRQGGGLFF.

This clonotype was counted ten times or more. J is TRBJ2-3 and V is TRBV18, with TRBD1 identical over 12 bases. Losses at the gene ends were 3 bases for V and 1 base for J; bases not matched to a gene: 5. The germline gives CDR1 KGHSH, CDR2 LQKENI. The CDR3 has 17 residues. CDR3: CASSPGTGGRGTDTQYF. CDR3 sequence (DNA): TGTGCCAGCTCACCGGGGACAGGGGGCCGGGGCACAGATACGCAGTATTTT.

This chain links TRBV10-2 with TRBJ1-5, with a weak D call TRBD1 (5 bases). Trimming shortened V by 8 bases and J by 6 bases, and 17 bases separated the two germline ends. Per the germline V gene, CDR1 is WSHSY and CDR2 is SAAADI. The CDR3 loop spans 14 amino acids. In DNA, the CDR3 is TGCGCCAGCGGAGACGGACTAAGGGGTCAGCCCCAGCATTTT. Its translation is CASGDGLRGQPQHF.

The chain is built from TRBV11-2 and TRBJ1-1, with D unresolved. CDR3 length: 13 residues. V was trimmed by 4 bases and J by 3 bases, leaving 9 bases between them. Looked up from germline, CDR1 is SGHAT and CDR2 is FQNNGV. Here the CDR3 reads CASSWSSYTEAFF. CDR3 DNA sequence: TGTGCCAGCAGCTGGTCCAGCTACACTGAAGCTTTCTTT.

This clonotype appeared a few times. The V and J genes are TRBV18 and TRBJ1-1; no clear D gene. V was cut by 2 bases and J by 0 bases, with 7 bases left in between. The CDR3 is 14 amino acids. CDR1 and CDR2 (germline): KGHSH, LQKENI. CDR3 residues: CASSPGSMNTEAFF. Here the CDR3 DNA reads TGTGCCAGCTCACCAGGCAGTATGAACACTGAAGCTTTCTTT. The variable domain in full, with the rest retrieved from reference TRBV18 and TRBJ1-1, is NAGVMQNPRHLVRRRGQEARLRCSPMKGHSHVYWYRQLPEEGLKFMVYLQKENIIDESGMPKERFSAEFPKEGPSILRIQQVVRGDSAAYFCASSPGSMNTEAFFGQGTRLTVV.

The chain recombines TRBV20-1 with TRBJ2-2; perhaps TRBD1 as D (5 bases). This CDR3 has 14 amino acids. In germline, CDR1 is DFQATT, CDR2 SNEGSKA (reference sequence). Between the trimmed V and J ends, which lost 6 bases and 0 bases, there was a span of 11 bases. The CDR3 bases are TGCAGTGCCTATGACAGCGCGAACACCGGGGAGCTGTTTTTT. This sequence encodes CSAYDSANTGELFF.

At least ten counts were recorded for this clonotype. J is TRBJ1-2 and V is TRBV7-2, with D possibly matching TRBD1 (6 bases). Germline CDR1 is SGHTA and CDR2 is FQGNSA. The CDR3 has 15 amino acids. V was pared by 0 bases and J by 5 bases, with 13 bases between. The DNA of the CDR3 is TGTGCCAGCAGCTTAGCGGGGGCGGGGCAGTATGGCTACACCTTC. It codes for CASSLAGAGQYGYTF.

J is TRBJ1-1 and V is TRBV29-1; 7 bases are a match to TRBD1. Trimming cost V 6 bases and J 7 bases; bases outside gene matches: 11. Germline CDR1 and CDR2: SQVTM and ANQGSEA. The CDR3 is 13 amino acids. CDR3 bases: TGCAGCGTACCGCTAGACAGGGAAAGTGAAGCTTTCTTT. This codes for CSVPLDRESEAFF.

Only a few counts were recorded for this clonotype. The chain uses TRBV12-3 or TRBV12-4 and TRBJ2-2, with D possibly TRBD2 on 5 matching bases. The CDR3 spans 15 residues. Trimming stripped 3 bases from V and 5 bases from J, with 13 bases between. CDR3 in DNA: TGTGCCAGCAGTTTTCGGCAGGCGGGTACCGGGGAGCTGTTTTTT. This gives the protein CASSFRQAGTGELFF.